What follows are 29 T cell receptor beta chains derived from one specimen sequenced in a study of T cells in Graves' hyperthyroidism and ophthalmopathy. RNA transcripts were the template for amplifying TCR beta CDR3 regions. A set of HTBI primers served as the primers for a first-round RT-PCR of the TCR CDR3. From the multiplex PCR reads, TCRdb called clonotypes with MiXCR, one entry per CDR3 protein. The sample yields around 350,000 distinct CDR3 sequences, around 13% seen once. Sequencing used blood. These receptors originate from a young woman with Graves' hyperthyroidism.

This clonotype was detected ten times or more. V gene TRBV6-6 combines with J gene TRBJ2-2; D remains unclear. Germline V gives CDR1 MNHNY, CDR2 SVGAGI (reference sequence). Trimming shortened V by 2 bases and J by 0 bases, and 10 bases separated the two germline ends. CDR3 length: 16 residues. CDR3 amino acids: CASSYTLVANTGELFF. CDR3 DNA: TGTGCCAGCAGTTACACCCTAGTTGCGAACACCGGGGAGCTGTTTTTT.

The table lists this clonotype with many counts. The rearrangement links TRBV6-1 to TRBJ1-5; D is possibly TRBD1 (6 bases). The germline V gene has CDR1 MNHNS and CDR2 SASEGT. V was cut by 2 bases and J by 6 bases, with 17 bases left in between. The CDR3 runs to 16 residues. This chain's CDR3 is CASSERNREVGQPQHF. The CDR3 region has the DNA TGTGCCAGCAGTGAAAGGAACAGGGAGGTCGGTCAGCCCCAGCATTTT.

In its sample, this clonotype was seen many times. V and J are TRBV12-3 or TRBV12-4 and TRBJ2-5, with D possibly matching TRBD2 (5 bases). The CDR3 consists of 14 residues. The V and J ends lost 3 bases and 7 bases respectively, with 15 bases between them. This CDR3 reads CASSLRLFGGTQYF. CDR3 bases: TGTGCCAGCAGTTTGAGACTCTTCGGAGGGACCCAGTACTTC.

The table lists this clonotype with many counts. The chain couples TRBV20-1 to TRBJ2-7; D remains ambiguous. Deletions cut 5 bases from V and 3 bases from J, with 17 bases between. Germline loops: CDR1 DFQATT, CDR2 SNEGSKA (reference sequence). The CDR3 has 14 residues. The CDR3 region is CSASSRRRGYEQYF. CDR3 nucleotides: TGCAGTGCTTCCTCCCGCCGGCGCGGCTACGAGCAGTACTTC.

The genes are TRBV12-3 or TRBV12-4 and TRBJ1-4; D remains unclear. Trimming removed 3 bases from V and 2 bases from J, with 13 bases in between. This CDR3 comprises 16 residues. The CDR3 region has the DNA TGTGCCAGCAGTTTTTCTGTTTACCCCACTAATGAAAAACTGTTTTTT. This gives the protein CASSFSVYPTNEKLFF.

Comments on this clonotype: A much larger clone differs from this one at a single base, so this may be a read error. In nucleotides, the CDR3 is TGCGCCAGCAGCTTGCTTCGGGGGATGAACACTGAAGCTTTCTTT. Translated: CASSLLRGMNTEAFF. The chain uses TRBV5-1 and TRBJ1-1; tentatively, D is TRBD1 (5 bases). This CDR3 has 15 residues. Germline V gene sequence: CDR1 SGHRS, CDR2 YFSETQ. V shed 1 base and J shed 0 bases, with 10 bases lying between them.

This clonotype was counted ten times or more. V usage is TRBV6-1 and J usage is TRBJ1-5; no clear D. The V gene lost 5 bases and the J gene lost 0 bases, with 14 bases spanning the gap. CDR3 length equals 16 residues. Per the germline V gene, CDR1 is MNHNS and CDR2 is SASEGT. The CDR3 loop is CASSCRGGHSNQPQHF. The CDR3 region has the DNA TGTGCCAGCAGTTGCCGGGGAGGGCATAGCAATCAGCCCCAGCATTTT.

This clonotype has a count of ten or more. The rearrangement joins TRBV27 to TRBJ1-5; D is unclear. The CDR3 loop spans 14 amino acids. Germline V lookup: CDR1 MNHEY, CDR2 SMNVEV (reference sequence). Trimming cost V 8 bases and J 2 bases, with 13 bases left between them. For the CDR3, the DNA is TGTGCCAGCGGACCGTTCCTGGGCAATCAGCCCCAGCATTTT. Protein: CASGPFLGNQPQHF.

This clonotype was observed at least ten times. The chain carries TRBV7-8 and TRBJ2-3; 9 bases are a match to TRBD2. Germline loops: CDR1 SGHVS, CDR2 FQNEAQ. The junction had 8 bases not matched to a gene; V was cut back by 1 base and J by 3 bases. CDR3 size: 17 residues. As DNA, the CDR3 is TGTGCCAGCAGCTTAGTCCGTCTGAGCGGGGGGACAGATACGCAGTATTTT. It specifies CASSLVRLSGGTDTQYF.

This chain uses TRBV6-2 or TRBV6-3 with TRBJ1-4, with TRBD1 as a possible D gene (5 bases). Germline V CDR1 and CDR2: MNHEY, SVGEGT. The CDR3 totals 16 residues. Trimming cost V 6 bases and J 8 bases, with 22 bases left between them. The CDR3: CASSHAGAGLREKLFF. The CDR3 DNA sequence: TGTGCCAGCAGCCACGCCGGGGCAGGACTAAGAGAAAAACTGTTTTTT.

This clonotype was detected ten times or more. The genes are TRBV14 and TRBJ1-1; 8 bases agree with TRBD1. The germline V gene has CDR1 SGHDN and CDR2 FVKESK. This CDR3 comprises 14 residues. V shed 7 bases and J 7 bases; nucleotides not matched to a gene: 11. The CDR3 sequence is CASNPDRGRGEAFF. Written as DNA, the CDR3 is TGTGCCAGCAACCCAGACAGGGGCAGGGGTGAAGCTTTCTTT.

This clonotype was observed at least ten times. This chain links TRBV6-1 with TRBJ2-3, with D possibly matching TRBD2 (5 bases). There are 15 residues in the CDR3. The ends were cut back, 5 bases at V and 1 base at J, with 13 bases in the middle. Germline CDR1 reads MNHNS; CDR2 reads SASEGT. This CDR3 reads CASSYEGEGTDTQYF. CDR3 nucleotides: TGTGCCAGCAGTTACGAGGGAGAGGGCACAGATACGCAGTATTTT.

This clonotype was detected ten times or more. The chain uses TRBV7-3 and TRBJ1-1; maybe TRBD1 (5 bases). Germline lookup yields CDR1 SGHTA and CDR2 FQGTGA. This CDR3 is built from 14 residues. V dropped 6 bases and J dropped 10 bases, with 21 bases sitting between them. The CDR3, as DNA: TGTGCCAGCAGGCAGGGACCCGAGAGTTTAAGAGCTTTCTTT. It yields the protein CASRQGPESLRAFF.

This clonotype was recorded many times. V and J are TRBV9 and TRBJ2-1; 7 bases agree with TRBD1. Germline V gene sequence: CDR1 SGDLS, CDR2 YYNGEE. Trimming at V came to 3 bases and at J to 8 bases, leaving 8 bases not matched to a gene. This CDR3 region has 14 residues. The CDR3 nucleotides are TGTGCCAGCAGCGCCCGGGACAGCTTCGATGAGCAGTTCTTC. It codes for CASSARDSFDEQFF.

This clonotype showed up just once. V and J are TRBV20-1 and TRBJ1-5, with D perhaps matching TRBD1 (5 bases). Germline assignment: CDR1 DFQATT and CDR2 SNEGSKA (reference sequence). Trimming stripped 6 bases from V and 0 bases from J, with 9 bases between. The CDR3 totals 13 residues. Written as DNA, the CDR3 is TGCAGTGCCTGCGACAGTAGCAATCAGCCCCAGCATTTT. Translated: CSACDSSNQPQHF.

Many counts were recorded for this clonotype. The chain couples TRBV29-1 to TRBJ2-7; D call uncertain. V shed 5 bases and J shed 0 bases, with 17 bases lying between them. This CDR3 has 15 amino acids. In germline, CDR1 is SQVTM, CDR2 ANQGSEA. The CDR3 nucleotides read TGCAGCGTTTTAAACATGGTGGGCAGCTCCTACGAGCAGTACTTC. Residues: CSVLNMVGSSYEQYF.

This clonotype was recorded at least ten times. V gene TRBV7-8 combines with J gene TRBJ1-4; tentative D call: TRBD1 (5 bases). The CDR3 sequence is 19 residues long. V lost 0 bases and J lost 0, with 17 bases in between. Germline loops: CDR1 SGHVS, CDR2 FQNEAQ. CDR3 DNA sequence: TGTGCCAGCAGCTTAGCTGTTGGGGCCCAACCTTCAACTAATGAAAAACTGTTTTTT. Translating gives CASSLAVGAQPSTNEKLFF.

The gene calls are TRBV4-1 and TRBJ2-2; tentative D call: TRBD2 (5 bases). This CDR3 comprises 14 residues. Per germline, CDR1 MGHRA and CDR2 YSYEKL. The V end lost 5 bases, the J end lost 8 bases, and 15 bases lay between the germline ends. The DNA for the CDR3 is TGCGCCAGCAGCAGCCGAAACCCGGGGGGGGAGCTGTTTTTT. It yields the protein CASSSRNPGGELFF.

The chain employs TRBV20-1 and TRBJ2-5; D gene ambiguous. The CDR3 has 13 residues. The ends were cut back, 1 base at V and 5 bases at J, with 11 bases in the middle. The germline gives CDR1 DFQATT, CDR2 SNEGSKA (reference sequence). The CDR3: CSARVMGMETQYF. As DNA, the CDR3 is TGCAGTGCTAGAGTCATGGGGATGGAGACCCAGTACTTC.

This clonotype was recorded many times. This chain joins TRBV7-2 and TRBJ2-7; tentative D call: TRBD2 (7 bases). CDR1 and CDR2 from the germline V gene are SGHTA and FQGNSA. V lost 3 bases and J lost 3, with 18 bases in between. The CDR3 contains 16 residues. In nucleotides, the CDR3 is TGTGCCAGCAGCTTTTTGATAAGGGGGGAGGGCTACGAGCAGTACTTC. Amino acid sequence: CASSFLIRGEGYEQYF.

This rearrangement joins TRBV4-3 to TRBJ2-5; the match to TRBD2 covers 9 bases. This CDR3 region has 20 residues. Germline assignment: CDR1 LGHNA and CDR2 YSLEER. Germline trimming cut 0 bases from V and 4 bases from J; bases unmatched to any gene: 18. CDR3 DNA: TGCGCCAGCAGCCAAGAGTCAGGGGCTGTTGCGGGAGGGCTCGGAGAGACCCAGTACTTC. Amino acids: CASSQESGAVAGGLGETQYF.

There are many counts of this clonotype. This rearrangement joins TRBV5-5 to TRBJ1-2; TRBD1 might be the D (6 bases). Deletions cut 4 bases from V and 4 bases from J, with 14 bases between. The CDR3 is 14 residues long. Germline V CDR1 and CDR2: SGHKS, YYEKEE (reference sequence). The CDR3 nucleotides read TGTGCCAGCAGCCAGGACAGCTACTCCTATGGCTACACCTTC. This gives the protein CASSQDSYSYGYTF.

This clonotype has at least ten counts. V usage is TRBV2 and J usage is TRBJ1-4, with D unresolved. Germline CDR1 reads SNHLY; CDR2 reads FYNNEI. CDR3 size: 14 residues. V lost 9 bases and J 0 bases, leaving 11 bases between the germline ends. The CDR3 sequence: CASRARTTNEKLFF. CDR3 bases: TGTGCCAGTAGAGCCCGCACAACTAATGAAAAACTGTTTTTT.

The chain has TRBV4-1 and TRBJ1-2, with D unclear. The CDR3 runs 14 residues. Trimming took 1 base from V and 0 from J, leaving 6 bases between them. The V gene's germline CDR1 is MGHRA and CDR2 YSYEKL. The CDR3 nucleotides read TGCGCCAGCAGCCAAGTTCAGGCTAACTATGGCTACACCTTC. It yields the protein CASSQVQANYGYTF.

This clonotype was recorded at least ten times. The J gene is TRBJ2-1, the V gene TRBV7-2, with 7 bases fitting TRBD2. V shed 1 base, J shed 4 bases, and the junction held 25 bases outside the gene matches. The CDR3 totals 22 residues. From germline, CDR1 is SGHTA and CDR2 FQGNSA. This chain's CDR3 is CASSLVPLGGSTSPRPYNEQFF. Written as DNA, the CDR3 is TGTGCCAGCAGCTTAGTACCTCTCGGCGGGAGTACCTCCCCCCGACCATACAATGAGCAGTTCTTC.

The table lists this clonotype with many counts. This sequence joins TRBV6-5 and TRBJ1-2, with TRBD1 as a possible D gene (5 bases). With 2 bases removed from V and 6 bases from J, the gap between germline ends came to 16 bases. This CDR3 comprises 15 residues. Germline loops: CDR1 MNHEY, CDR2 SVGAGI. CDR3 amino acids: CASSYEAGRIDGYTF. DNA of the CDR3: TGTGCCAGCAGTTACGAAGCGGGGCGCATAGATGGCTACACCTTC.

This clonotype appeared a few times. This chain uses TRBV3-1 with TRBJ2-2; D may be TRBD1 (7 bases). Trimming took off 8 bases at V and 2 bases at J, with 18 bases between the two ends. CDR3 length: 16 amino acids. CDR1 and CDR2 (germline): LGHDT, YNNKEL (reference sequence). The CDR3 DNA reads TGTGCCAGCGGCCGAGGCGGGACAGTTAACACCGGGGAGCTGTTTTTT. Translating gives CASGRGGTVNTGELFF.

With respect to this clonotype: It may be a read error: a sequence one base away is much more abundant. This chain connects TRBV20-1 to TRBJ2-7; TRBD1 might be the D (6 bases). This CDR3 spans 13 amino acids. Trimming removed 5 bases at V and 1 base at J, with 12 bases between. Germline CDR1 DFQATT, CDR2 SNEGSKA (reference sequence). The CDR3 spells CSAAGTNSYEQYF. For the CDR3, the DNA is TGCAGTGCTGCCGGGACAAATTCCTACGAGCAGTACTTC.

This clonotype has only a few counts. J is TRBJ2-3 and V is TRBV29-1; D perhaps matches TRBD2 (6 bases). Trimming took off 8 bases at V and 0 bases at J, with 15 bases between the two ends. The germline gives CDR1 SQVTM, CDR2 ANQGSEA. The CDR3 has 14 amino acids. This chain's CDR3 is CSMGGPSSTDTQYF. The CDR3 bases are TGCAGCATGGGGGGACCAAGTAGCACAGATACGCAGTATTTT.